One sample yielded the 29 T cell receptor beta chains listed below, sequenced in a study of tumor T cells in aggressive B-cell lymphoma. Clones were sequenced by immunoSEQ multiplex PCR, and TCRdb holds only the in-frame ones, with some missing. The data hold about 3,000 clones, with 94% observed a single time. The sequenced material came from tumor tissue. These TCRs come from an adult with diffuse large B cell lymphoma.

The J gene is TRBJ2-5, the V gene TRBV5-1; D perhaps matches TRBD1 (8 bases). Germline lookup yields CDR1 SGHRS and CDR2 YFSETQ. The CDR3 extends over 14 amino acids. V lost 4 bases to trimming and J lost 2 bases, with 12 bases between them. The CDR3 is CASSVQGGQETQYF. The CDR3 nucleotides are TGCGCCAGCAGCGTACAGGGGGGGCAAGAGACCCAGTACTTC. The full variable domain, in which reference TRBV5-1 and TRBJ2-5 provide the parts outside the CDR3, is KAGVTQTPRYLIKTRGQQVTLSCSPISGHRSVSWYQQTPGQGLQFLFEYFSETQRNKGNFPGRFSGRQFSNSRSEMNVSTLELGDSALYLCASSVQGGQETQYFGPGTRLLVL.

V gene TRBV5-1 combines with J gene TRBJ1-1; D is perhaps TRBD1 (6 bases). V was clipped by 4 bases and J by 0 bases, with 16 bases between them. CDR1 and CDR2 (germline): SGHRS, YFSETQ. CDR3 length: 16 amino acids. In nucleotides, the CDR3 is TGCGCCAGCAGCCCTTCGAGGGGGACCATGAACACTGAAGCTTTCTTT. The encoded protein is CASSPSRGTMNTEAFF.

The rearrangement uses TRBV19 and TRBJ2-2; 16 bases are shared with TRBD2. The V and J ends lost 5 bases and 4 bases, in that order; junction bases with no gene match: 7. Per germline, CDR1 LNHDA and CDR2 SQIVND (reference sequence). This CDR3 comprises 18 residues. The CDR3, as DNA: TGTGCCAGTAGTGCCGGGACTAGCGGGAGGGCCAGCACCGGGGAGCTGTTTTTT. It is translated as CASSAGTSGRASTGELFF.

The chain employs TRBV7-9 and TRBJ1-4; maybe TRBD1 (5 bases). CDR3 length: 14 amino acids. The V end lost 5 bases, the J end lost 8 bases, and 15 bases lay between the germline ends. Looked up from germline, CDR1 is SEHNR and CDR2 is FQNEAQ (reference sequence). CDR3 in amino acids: CASSPWGEGEKLFF. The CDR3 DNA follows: TGTGCCAGCAGCCCATGGGGGGAAGGGGAAAAACTGTTTTTT.

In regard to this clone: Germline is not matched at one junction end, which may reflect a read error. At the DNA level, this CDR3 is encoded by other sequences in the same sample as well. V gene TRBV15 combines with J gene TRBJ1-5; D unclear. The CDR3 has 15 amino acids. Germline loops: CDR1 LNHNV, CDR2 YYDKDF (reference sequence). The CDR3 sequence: CATSRGQSSNQPQHF. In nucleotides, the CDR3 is TGTGCCACTAGCAGAGGGCAGTCCAGCAATCAGCCCCAGCATTTT.

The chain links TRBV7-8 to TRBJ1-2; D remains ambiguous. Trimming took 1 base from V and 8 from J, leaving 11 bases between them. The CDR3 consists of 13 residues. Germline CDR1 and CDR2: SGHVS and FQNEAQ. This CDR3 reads CASSLGEGGGYTF. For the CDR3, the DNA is TGTGCCAGCAGCTTAGGGGAGGGCGGAGGCTACACCTTC.

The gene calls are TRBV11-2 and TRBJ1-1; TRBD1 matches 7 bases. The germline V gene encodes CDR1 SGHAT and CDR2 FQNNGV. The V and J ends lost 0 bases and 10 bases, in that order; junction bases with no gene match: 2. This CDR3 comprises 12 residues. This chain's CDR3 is CASSLETGIAFF. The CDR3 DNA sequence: TGTGCCAGCAGCTTAGAGACAGGGATAGCTTTCTTT.

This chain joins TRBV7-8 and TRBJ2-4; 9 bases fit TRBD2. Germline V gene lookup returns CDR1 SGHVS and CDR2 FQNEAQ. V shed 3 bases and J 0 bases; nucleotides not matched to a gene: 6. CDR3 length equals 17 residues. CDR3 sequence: CASSLREGLLAKNIQYF. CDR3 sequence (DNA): TGTGCCAGCAGCTTGCGGGAGGGGTTACTAGCCAAAAACATTCAGTACTTC. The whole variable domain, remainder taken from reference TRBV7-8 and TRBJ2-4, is GAGVSQSPRYKVAKRGQDVALRCDPISGHVSLFWYQQALGQGPEFLTYFQNEAQLDKSGLPSDRFFAERPEGSVSTLKIQRTQQEDSAVYLCASSLREGLLAKNIQYFGAGTRLSVL.

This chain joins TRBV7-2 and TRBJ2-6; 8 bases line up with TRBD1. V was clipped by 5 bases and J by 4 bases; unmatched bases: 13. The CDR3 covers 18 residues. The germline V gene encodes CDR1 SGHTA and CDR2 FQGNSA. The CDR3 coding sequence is TGTGCCAGCAGCCCTGGGACAGGAGCAGGTTCCGGGGCCAACGTCCTGACTTTC. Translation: CASSPGTGAGSGANVLTF.

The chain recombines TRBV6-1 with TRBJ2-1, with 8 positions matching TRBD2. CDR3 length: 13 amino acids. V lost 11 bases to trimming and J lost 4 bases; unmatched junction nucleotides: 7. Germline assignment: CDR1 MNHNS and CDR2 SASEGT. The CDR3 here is CAGSGTMYNEQFF. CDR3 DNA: TGTGCCGGTAGCGGGACTATGTACAATGAGCAGTTCTTC.

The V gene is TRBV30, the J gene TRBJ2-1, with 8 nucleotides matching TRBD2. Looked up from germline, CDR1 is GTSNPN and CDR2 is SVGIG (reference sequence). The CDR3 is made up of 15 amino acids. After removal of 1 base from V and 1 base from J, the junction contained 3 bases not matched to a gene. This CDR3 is CAWSGGRKSYNEQFF. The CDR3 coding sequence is TGTGCCTGGAGTGGCGGGAGGAAATCCTACAATGAGCAGTTCTTC.

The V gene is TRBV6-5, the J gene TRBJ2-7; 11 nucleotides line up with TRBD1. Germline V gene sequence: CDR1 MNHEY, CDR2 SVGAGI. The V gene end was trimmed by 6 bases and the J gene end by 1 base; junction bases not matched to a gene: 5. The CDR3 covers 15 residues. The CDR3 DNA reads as TGTGCCAGCAGGCGAGGACAGGGGGCATCCTACGAGCAGTACTTC. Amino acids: CASRRGQGASYEQYF.

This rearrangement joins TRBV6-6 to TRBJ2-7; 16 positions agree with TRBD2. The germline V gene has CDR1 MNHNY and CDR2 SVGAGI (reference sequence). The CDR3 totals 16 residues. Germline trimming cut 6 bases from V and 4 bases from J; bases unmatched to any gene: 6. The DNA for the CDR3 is TGTGCCAGCAGGGCGGGACTAGCGGGAGGGCTGTACGAGCAGTACTTC. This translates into CASRAGLAGGLYEQYF.

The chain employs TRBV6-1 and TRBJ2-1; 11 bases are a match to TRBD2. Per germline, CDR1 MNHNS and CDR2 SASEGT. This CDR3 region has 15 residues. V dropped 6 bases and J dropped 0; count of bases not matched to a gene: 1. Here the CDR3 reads CASRTSGNSYNEQFF. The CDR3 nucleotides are TGTGCCAGCAGGACTAGCGGGAACTCCTACAATGAGCAGTTCTTC.

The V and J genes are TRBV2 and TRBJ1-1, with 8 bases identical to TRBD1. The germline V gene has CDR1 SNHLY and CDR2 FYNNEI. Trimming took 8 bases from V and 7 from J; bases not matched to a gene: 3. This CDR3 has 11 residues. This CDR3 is CASAGGIEAFF. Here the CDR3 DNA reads TGTGCCAGCGCAGGGGGCATTGAAGCTTTCTTT.

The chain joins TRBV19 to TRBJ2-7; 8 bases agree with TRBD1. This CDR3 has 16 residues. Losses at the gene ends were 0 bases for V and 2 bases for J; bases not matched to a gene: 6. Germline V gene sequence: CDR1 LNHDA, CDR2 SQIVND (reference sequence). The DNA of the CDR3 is TGTGCCAGTAGTATAGACGACAGGGGATCCCCCTACGAGCAGTACTTC. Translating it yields CASSIDDRGSPYEQYF.

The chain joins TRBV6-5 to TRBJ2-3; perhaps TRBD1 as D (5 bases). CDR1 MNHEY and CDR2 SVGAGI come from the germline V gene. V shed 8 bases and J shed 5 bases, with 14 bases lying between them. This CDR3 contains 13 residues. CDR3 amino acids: CASRPSGLDTQYF. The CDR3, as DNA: TGTGCCAGCCGTCCGTCAGGGCTAGATACGCAGTATTTT.

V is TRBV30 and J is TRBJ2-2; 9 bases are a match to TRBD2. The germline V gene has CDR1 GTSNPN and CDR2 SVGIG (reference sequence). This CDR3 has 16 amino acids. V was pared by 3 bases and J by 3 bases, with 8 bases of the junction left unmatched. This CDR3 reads CAWRKRGTSYTGELFF. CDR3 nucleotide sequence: TGTGCCTGGAGAAAGAGGGGGACTAGCTACACCGGGGAGCTGTTTTTT.

CDR3 sequence (DNA): TGTGCCAGCAGCCAAGCGGCGGGAGTCGGTGACGAGCAGTACTTC. This codes for CASSQAAGVGDEQYF. The J gene is TRBJ2-7, the V gene TRBV4-2, with TRBD2 matching 7 bases. V was pared by 1 base and J by 5 bases, with 8 bases of the junction left unmatched. Germline values: CDR1 LGHNA, CDR2 YNFKEQ. The CDR3 contains 15 residues.

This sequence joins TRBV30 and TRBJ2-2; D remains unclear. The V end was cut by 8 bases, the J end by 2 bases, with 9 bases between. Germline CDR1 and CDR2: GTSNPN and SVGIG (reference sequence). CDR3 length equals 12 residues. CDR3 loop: CARPGNTGELFF. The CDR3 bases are TGTGCCCGGCCAGGAAACACCGGGGAGCTGTTTTTT.

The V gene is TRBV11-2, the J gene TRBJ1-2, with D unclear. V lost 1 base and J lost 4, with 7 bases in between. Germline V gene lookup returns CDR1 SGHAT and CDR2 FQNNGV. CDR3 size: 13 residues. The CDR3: CASSLGASYGYTF. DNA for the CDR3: TGTGCCAGCAGCTTAGGGGCCTCCTATGGCTACACCTTC. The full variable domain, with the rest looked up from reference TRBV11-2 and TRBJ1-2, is EAGVAQSPRYKIIEKRQSVAFWCNPISGHATLYWYQQILGQGPKLLIQFQNNGVVDDSQLPKDRFSAERLKGVDSTLKIQPAKLEDSAVYLCASSLGASYGYTFGSGTRLTVV.

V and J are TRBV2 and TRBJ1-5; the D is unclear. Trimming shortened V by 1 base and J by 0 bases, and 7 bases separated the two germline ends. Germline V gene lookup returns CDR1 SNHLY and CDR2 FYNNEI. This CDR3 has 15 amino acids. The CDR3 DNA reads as TGTGCCAGCAGTGAAGGAGGCCTTAGCAATCAGCCCCAGCATTTT. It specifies CASSEGGLSNQPQHF.

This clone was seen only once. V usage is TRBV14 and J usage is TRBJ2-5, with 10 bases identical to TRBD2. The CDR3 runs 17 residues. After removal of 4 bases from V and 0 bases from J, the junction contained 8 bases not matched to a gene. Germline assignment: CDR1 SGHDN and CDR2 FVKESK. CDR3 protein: CASSRLLAGVYQETQYF. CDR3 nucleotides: TGTGCCAGCAGCCGGTTGCTAGCGGGAGTCTACCAAGAGACCCAGTACTTC.

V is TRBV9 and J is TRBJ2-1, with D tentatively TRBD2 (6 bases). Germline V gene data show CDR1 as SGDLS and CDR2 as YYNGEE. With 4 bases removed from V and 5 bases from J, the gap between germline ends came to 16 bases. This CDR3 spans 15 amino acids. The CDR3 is CASSLGTLGHNEQFF. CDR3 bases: TGTGCCAGCAGCTTGGGGACTCTCGGGCACAATGAGCAGTTCTTC.

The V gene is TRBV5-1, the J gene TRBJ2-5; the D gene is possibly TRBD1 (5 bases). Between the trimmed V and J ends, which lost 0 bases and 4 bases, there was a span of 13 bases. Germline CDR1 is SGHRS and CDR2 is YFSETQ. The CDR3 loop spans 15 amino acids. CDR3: CASSLASGLRETQYF. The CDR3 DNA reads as TGCGCCAGCAGCTTGGCCTCAGGGTTACGAGAGACCCAGTACTTC.

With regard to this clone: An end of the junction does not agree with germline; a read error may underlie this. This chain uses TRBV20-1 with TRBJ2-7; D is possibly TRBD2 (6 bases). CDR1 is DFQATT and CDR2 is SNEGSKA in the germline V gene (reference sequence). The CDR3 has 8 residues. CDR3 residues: CSTESGDF. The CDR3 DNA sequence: TGCAGTACCGAATCGGGGGACTTC.

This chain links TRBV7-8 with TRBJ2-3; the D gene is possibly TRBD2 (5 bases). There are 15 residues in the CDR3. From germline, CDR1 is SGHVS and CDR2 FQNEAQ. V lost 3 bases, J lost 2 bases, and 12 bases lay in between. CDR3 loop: CASSFGGPSTDTQYF. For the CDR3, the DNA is TGTGCCAGCAGCTTTGGCGGGCCTTCCACAGATACGCAGTATTTT.

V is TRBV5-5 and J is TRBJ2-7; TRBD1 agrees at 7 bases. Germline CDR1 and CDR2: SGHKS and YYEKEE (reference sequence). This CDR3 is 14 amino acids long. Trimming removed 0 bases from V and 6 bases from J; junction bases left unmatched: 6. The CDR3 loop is CASSLGDRVAEQYF. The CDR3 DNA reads TGTGCCAGCAGCTTGGGCGACAGGGTGGCCGAGCAGTACTTC.

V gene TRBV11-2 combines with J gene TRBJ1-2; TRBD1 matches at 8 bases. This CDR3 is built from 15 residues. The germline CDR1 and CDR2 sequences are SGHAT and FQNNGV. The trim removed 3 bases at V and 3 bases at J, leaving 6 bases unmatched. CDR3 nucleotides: TGTGCCAGCAGCTTTGGGACAGGCAGCGACTATGGCTACACCTTC. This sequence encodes CASSFGTGSDYGYTF.